This paragraph covers one T cell receptor beta chain sequence. This entry belongs to a study of blood T cells in healthy people across ages. Looking at the study overall: In model experiments, template switching was able to capture about one barcoded beta molecule for every two T cells that were present.

The CDR3 consists of 16 residues. Germline loops: CDR1 MDHEN, CDR2 SYDVKM. The trim removed 2 bases at V and 6 bases at J, leaving 4 bases unmatched. PCR was performed a second time for roughly 6 to 12 cycles using a sample-barcoded 5' primer and a J-beta primer mix. TCRdb called the 5' RACE reads again in MiXCR, with one record for every CDR3 protein. In the table there are approximately 900,000 distinct CDR3 sequences, under 35% of which are singletons. The data were also submitted as part of a second study, on T cells of mothers and their children. Per that study: Related mother-child pairs showed slightly higher but non-significant overlap than unrelated pairs.

Sequencing was done on a sample of blood. The chain is built from TRBV28 and TRBJ2-2, with TRBD2 matching 12 bases. This TCR was recovered from a woman in her thirties or forties in good health. As DNA, the CDR3 is TGTGCCAGCAGTTTAAACCGACTAGCGGGAGCCGGGGAGCTGTTTTTT. Amino acid sequence: CASSLNRLAGAGELFF.